This is a list of T cell receptor beta chains from one sample in a study of identical twins. TCRdb processed the 5' RACE reads anew with MiXCR; each CDR3 protein has one entry. The table includes about 1.7 million distinct CDR3 sequences, about 31% detected once. Sample: cord blood. These receptors came from a newborn girl in good health. Each CDR3 is given without its conserved first and last residue. The order of the fields is D gene, V gene, clone size, CDR3 length, CDR3 protein. The D gene is left open where the match is weak. Some rows have no size entry. The others give once, few or many, or a class for an expanded clone.

>-|TRBV20-1|few|12
GALSRSSYNEQF
>TRBD2|TRBV29-1|few|12
SVGRSRFTDTQY
>TRBD2|TRBV7-2|-|11
ASSSRGLDTQY
>TRBD2|TRBV7-6|-|12
ASSLGTSGGAQY
>-|TRBV4-2|many|13
ASSQENPGNYEQY
>-|TRBV6-1|-|16
ASGWGQVRFLVAETQY
>-|TRBV9|-|13
ASSVSGVGDEKLF
>-|TRBV6-1|few|13
ASRVPRGFTDTQY
>-|TRBV20-1|few|10
SAHFTRDTQY
>TRBD2|TRBV7-2|-|14
ASSLVAGVRADTQY
>TRBD1|TRBV25-1|many|14
ASSDRGQGINYGYT
>-|TRBV20-1|-|12
SASQQPAYYGYT
>-|TRBV5-4|-|12
ASSPDTLKETQY
>-|TRBV27|-|12
ASSFDYRYPEQF